These 18 T cell receptor beta chains originate from one sample sequenced in a study of control samples from healthy donors and cancer patients (dated by TCRdb to 2020 to 2022). Library preparation was by the immunoSEQ multiplex PCR assay. In TCRdb, the immuneACCESS table is reduced to in-frame sequences with V and J assigned. These tables do not hold every clone; where another copy was compared, an unresolved V gene accounts for under half, and the others remain unexplained. In all, the sample holds approximately 170,000 clones, and around 90% of those were seen once. The ten biggest clones cover 4.5% to 6% of the sample. The sequenced sample consisted of blood. The receptors originated from a woman aged 25 to 39 in good health.

V usage is TRBV14 and J usage is TRBJ1-1, with D uncertain. This CDR3 contains 16 residues. Germline values: CDR1 SGHDN, CDR2 FVKESK. The V end was cut by 0 bases, the J end by 4 bases, with 15 bases between. The CDR3 DNA reads as TGTGCCAGCAGCCAAGAGGGCTCATTCACGGGCACTGAAGCTTTCTTT. It translates to CASSQEGSFTGTEAFF.

This chain uses TRBV10-1 with TRBJ2-3; 10 positions agree with TRBD2. Germline CDR1 is WNHNN and CDR2 is SYGVQD (reference sequence). The V gene end was trimmed by 5 bases and the J gene end by 2 bases; junction bases not matched to a gene: 4. The CDR3 covers 15 residues. CDR3 residues: CASSLSGGATDTQYF. In nucleotides, the CDR3 is TGCGCCAGCAGTTTAAGCGGGGGGGCCACAGATACGCAGTATTTT.

V gene TRBV24-1 combines with J gene TRBJ1-2, with a possible D match to TRBD1 (5 bases). The germline CDR1 and CDR2 sequences are KGHDR and SFDVKD. The V end was cut by 7 bases, the J end by 8 bases, with 13 bases between. This CDR3 is built from 12 residues. The CDR3 DNA reads TGTGCCACCAGGGGGACGGCTGGAGGCTACACCTTC. Protein sequence: CATRGTAGGYTF.

This chain joins TRBV6-5 and TRBJ1-1; D is unclear. The germline V and J ends were trimmed by 8 bases and 5 bases, with 15 bases remaining between them. CDR3 length: 13 amino acids. Germline V CDR1 and CDR2: MNHEY, SVGAGI. The CDR3 nucleotides are TGTGCCAGCTCCTTAGGAGTTCGTACTGAAGCTTTCTTT. Its translation is CASSLGVRTEAFF.

This chain connects TRBV23-1 to TRBJ1-3, with 9 bases that match TRBD1. TRBV23-1 falls under the ORF class, with uncertain function. There are 14 residues in the CDR3. V shed 8 bases, J shed 5 bases, and the junction held 7 bases outside the gene matches. For the CDR3, the DNA is TGCGCCAGCGGGGACAGGGAGGCTAGAAACACCATATATTTT. This codes for CASGDREARNTIYF.

The chain couples TRBV7-9 to TRBJ2-7, with 9 positions matching TRBD2. V lost 3 bases and J lost 0; bases outside the gene matches: 12. CDR1 and CDR2 from the germline V gene are SEHNR and FQNEAQ (reference sequence). The CDR3 is made up of 18 amino acids. The CDR3 DNA is TGTGCCAGCAGCTTTTATAGGGCTAGCGGGGTGCTCTCCTACGAGCAGTACTTC. This sequence encodes CASSFYRASGVLSYEQYF.

The chain recombines TRBV18 with TRBJ2-4; 10 bases are a match to TRBD1. In germline, CDR1 is KGHSH, CDR2 LQKENI. The junction had 7 bases not matched to a gene; V was cut back by 5 bases and J by 6 bases. The CDR3 is made up of 15 amino acids. CDR3 coding DNA: TGTGCCAGCTCAAACAGCCGGGACAGGGGAAACATTCAGTACTTC. Translated, it gives CASSNSRDRGNIQYF.

V is TRBV5-1 and J is TRBJ1-4; perhaps TRBD1 as D (6 bases). V gave up 0 bases and J gave up 8 bases, with 17 bases separating them. The CDR3 covers 16 residues. Germline V gene sequence: CDR1 SGHRS, CDR2 YFSETQ. CDR3 sequence reads: CASSLAGGAGLEKLFF. CDR3 nucleotide sequence: TGCGCCAGCAGCTTGGCGGGGGGCGCGGGGCTCGAAAAACTGTTTTTT.

As DNA, the CDR3 is TGTGCCAGCAGCTTGGTTGGGGGGAATAGCAATCAGCCCCAGCATTTT. Encoded protein: CASSLVGGNSNQPQHF. The V gene is TRBV5-5, the J gene TRBJ1-5; possible D gene TRBD1, 5 bases. V lost 0 bases to trimming and J lost 0 bases, with 10 bases between them. The germline V gene encodes CDR1 SGHKS and CDR2 YYEKEE (reference sequence). This CDR3 has 16 amino acids.

As to this clone: One junction end does not reproduce the germline sequence, and a read error may be involved. The V gene is TRBV7-7, the J gene TRBJ1-1; a weak D match, TRBD1 (6 bases). CDR3 length equals 13 residues. Germline CDR1 reads SSHAT; CDR2 reads FNYEAQ (reference sequence). The CDR3 spells CASSLGHNTEAFF. Written as DNA, the CDR3 is TGTGCTAGCAGCTTGGGACATAACACTGAAGCTTTCTTT. The full variable domain, rest sourced from reference TRBV7-7 and TRBJ1-1, is GAGVSQSPRYKVTKRGQDVTLRCDPISSHATLYWYQQALGQGPEFLTYFNYEAQPDKSGLPSDRFSAERPEGSISTLTIQRTEQRDSAMYRCASSLGHNTEAFFGQGTRLTVV.

This chain uses TRBV27 with TRBJ1-6, with D possibly being TRBD1 (6 bases). The CDR3 is 15 amino acids. Germline V CDR1 and CDR2: MNHEY, SMNVEV (reference sequence). V dropped 6 bases and J dropped 10 bases, with 19 bases sitting between them. CDR3: CASSRRGGGDSPLHF. For the CDR3, the DNA is TGTGCCAGCAGCCGGAGGGGAGGGGGTGACTCACCCCTCCACTTT.

This sequence joins TRBV4-2 and TRBJ2-2; no reliable D call. Looked up from germline, CDR1 is LGHNA and CDR2 is YNFKEQ. The CDR3 has 17 residues. V was pared by 1 base and J by 7 bases, with 19 bases between. Here the CDR3 DNA reads TGTGCCAGCAGCCAAGCCCCTACACTCGAGGCGATCGGGGAGCTGTTTTTT. It is translated as CASSQAPTLEAIGELFF.

This chain's CDR3 is CASSKCESRRGAAKNIQYF. In nucleotides, the CDR3 is TGTGCCAGCAGCAAATGCGAAAGTAGGCGGGGGGCAGCCAAAAACATTCAGTACTTC. This chain connects TRBV21-1 to TRBJ2-4; TRBD2, as called in the table, went unchecked against the DNA. TRBV21-1 is shown as a pseudogene. The CDR3 contains 19 residues.

CDR3 DNA: TGTGCCAGCAGCCCTCGGACTAGCGGGGATTACAATGAGCAGTTCTTC. It codes for CASSPRTSGDYNEQFF. The chain recombines TRBV3-1 (or the pseudogene TRBV3-2) with TRBJ2-1; 12 bases map to TRBD2. Unmatched junction bases numbered 5, after V lost 4 bases and J lost 4 bases. CDR1 is LGHDT, CDR2 YNNKEL, per germline (reference sequence). This CDR3 comprises 16 residues.

The CDR3 sequence: CASSRQTGSGNTIYF. The CDR3 DNA reads TGCGCCAGCAGCCGACAGACAGGCTCTGGAAACACCATATATTTT. This chain joins TRBV4-1 and TRBJ1-3, with D tentatively TRBD1 (6 bases). Germline values: CDR1 MGHRA, CDR2 YSYEKL. V was trimmed by 4 bases and J by 0 bases, leaving 10 bases between them. The CDR3 extends over 15 amino acids.

This clone came up once. This chain uses TRBV18 with TRBJ1-1; 7 nucleotides line up with TRBD1. The V segment lost 2 bases and the J segment 8 bases; nucleotides outside the gene matches: 8. Germline loops: CDR1 KGHSH, CDR2 LQKENI. The CDR3 length is 14 residues. CDR3 loop: CASSPSGGGKEAFF. The CDR3 nucleotides read TGTGCCAGCTCACCATCGGGAGGGGGCAAGGAAGCTTTCTTT.

The chain is built from TRBV6-4 and TRBJ2-2, with 7 bases matching TRBD2. Germline V gene lookup returns CDR1 MRHNA and CDR2 SNTAGT. With 4 bases clipped from V and 5 bases from J, the junction kept 4 bases outside the gene matches. This CDR3 is built from 14 residues. The CDR3 DNA sequence: TGTGCCAGCAGTGCTATGGGGGGGACCGGGGAGCTGTTTTTT. Translated: CASSAMGGTGELFF.

The chain carries TRBV12-3 or TRBV12-4 and TRBJ1-3, with D maybe TRBD1 (5 bases). There are 12 residues in the CDR3. V was shortened by 2 bases and J by 9 bases, with 8 bases between the two germline ends. CDR3 protein: CASSLRGSTIYF. The CDR3 DNA reads TGTGCCAGCAGTTTAAGGGGTTCCACCATATATTTT.